This T cell receptor beta chain emerged from a study of blood T cells in healthy people across ages. General study findings and limits: Estimates drawn from one million T cells were deemed to understate diversity.

About this clonotype: Antigen: not known. The junction departs from germline at one end; a sequencing error may be responsible.

Then a second PCR, running roughly 7 to 11 cycles, was carried out with a sample-barcoded 5' primer and a J-beta primer mix. The template-switch adaptor, which had 12 random nucleotides, put a tag on each cDNA molecule. TCRdb re-derived calls from the 5' RACE reads in MiXCR, one entry per CDR3 protein. The table includes around 970,000 distinct CDR3 sequences, about 51% detected once. Germline CDR1 reads SNHLY; CDR2 reads FYNNEI. The CDR3 has 13 amino acids. This rearrangement joins TRBV2 to TRBJ2-3; perhaps D is TRBD1 or TRBD2 (5 bases each). Sequenced material: blood. The receptor comes from a woman aged 60 to 75 in good health. CDR3 region: CASSEGETETQYF. As DNA, the CDR3 is TGTGCCAGCAGTGAAGGGGAGACAGAGACGCAGTATTTT.